These 16 T cell receptor beta chains share one sample of origin, sequenced in a study of T-cell reconstitution after alpha-beta-depleted transplantation in children. Preparation of the TCRbeta library used unique molecular identifiers. TCRdb re-called the PCR reads with MiXCR, one entry per CDR3 protein. This table holds around 580,000 distinct CDR3 sequences, roughly a quarter found once. Specimen: PBMCs, collected before TCRalphabeta/CD19-depleted stem cell transplant. The receptors stem from a boy less than two years old with Wiskott-Aldrich syndrome, due to receive a stem cell transplant.

This chain joins TRBV29-1 and TRBJ2-5, with 11 bases matching TRBD1. Germline CDR1 and CDR2: SQVTM and ANQGSEA. V trimming: 4 bases; J trimming: 5 bases; junction bases outside the gene matches: 9. CDR3 size: 15 residues. Here the CDR3 DNA reads TGCAGCGTTGGGGGACAGGGGGATAATGCGGAGACCCAGTACTTC. Translation gives CSVGGQGDNAETQYF.

The rearrangement uses TRBV4-1 and TRBJ2-1; 9 bases map to TRBD1. The V segment lost 1 base and the J segment 7 bases; nucleotides outside the gene matches: 8. CDR3 length: 16 residues. From germline, CDR1 is MGHRA and CDR2 YSYEKL. CDR3 residues: CASSQVWGQGGNEQFF. DNA of the CDR3: TGCGCCAGCAGCCAAGTATGGGGACAGGGAGGAAATGAGCAGTTCTTC.

J is TRBJ2-7 and V is TRBV5-1, with D tentatively TRBD1 or TRBD2 (5 bases each). Germline V lookup: CDR1 SGHRS, CDR2 YFSETQ. The V gene lost 4 bases and the J gene lost 2 bases, with 16 bases spanning the gap. CDR3 length: 15 residues. Here the CDR3 DNA reads TGCGCCAGCAGCGCTGGGGGAACGAGGACCTACGAGCAGTACTTC. Translated: CASSAGGTRTYEQYF. Full variable domain (missing parts from reference TRBV5-1 and TRBJ2-7): KAGVTQTPRYLIKTRGQQVTLSCSPISGHRSVSWYQQTPGQGLQFLFEYFSETQRNKGNFPGRFSGRQFSNSRSEMNVSTLELGDSALYLCASSAGGTRTYEQYFGPGTRLTVT.

This clonotype appeared a few times. The V call is TRBV9, the J call TRBJ1-1, with D unclear. CDR3 length: 14 residues. Trimming removed 4 bases at V and 5 bases at J, with 15 bases between. From germline, CDR1 is SGDLS and CDR2 YYNGEE. The CDR3 protein is CASSQGFLGTEAFF. CDR3 bases: TGTGCCAGCAGCCAAGGGTTCCTGGGAACTGAAGCTTTCTTT. Using reference TRBV9 and TRBJ1-1 for the parts outside the CDR3, the full variable domain is DSGVTQTPKHLITATGQRVTLRCSPRSGDLSVYWYQQSLDQGLQFLIQYYNGEERAKGNILERFSAQQFPDLHSELNLSSLELGDSALYFCASSQGFLGTEAFFGQGTRLTVV.

The chain recombines TRBV6-2 or TRBV6-3 with TRBJ2-7; TRBD2 agrees at 10 bases. CDR1 MNHEY and CDR2 SVGEGT come from the germline V gene. After removal of 2 bases from V and 6 bases from J, the junction contained 4 bases not matched to a gene. CDR3 length: 14 residues. The CDR3, as DNA: TGTGCCAGCAGTTACCCAGCGGGAGGGGTCGAGCAGTACTTC. It translates to CASSYPAGGVEQYF.

The rearrangement uses TRBV28 and TRBJ2-3, with D perhaps matching TRBD1 or TRBD2 (5 bases each). Germline values: CDR1 MDHEN, CDR2 SYDVKM. CDR3 size: 17 residues. V dropped 0 bases and J dropped 0 bases, with 13 bases sitting between them. In nucleotides, the CDR3 is TGTGCCAGCAGTTTATGGGGACGGGGACCTAGCACAGATACGCAGTATTTT. Amino acid sequence: CASSLWGRGPSTDTQYF.

The V gene is TRBV20-1, the J gene TRBJ2-5, with 7 bases identical to TRBD2. This CDR3 has 14 residues. The J segment lost 5 bases and the V segment lost 1 base, leaving 7 bases of the junction unmatched. Germline V CDR1 and CDR2: DFQATT, SNEGSKA (reference sequence). In DNA, the CDR3 is TGCAGTGCTAGAGGTACTAGCGCTGGGGAGACCCAGTACTTC. Its translation is CSARGTSAGETQYF.

This clonotype was found a few times. The gene calls are TRBV15 and TRBJ1-5, with D possibly TRBD1 on 6 matching bases. The ends were cut back, 4 bases at V and 3 bases at J, with 13 bases in the middle. This CDR3 has 15 amino acids. CDR1 LNHNV and CDR2 YYDKDF come from the germline V gene (reference sequence). The chain's CDR3 is CATSTLGGDNQPQHF. The CDR3 DNA reads TGTGCCACCAGCACTTTAGGGGGGGACAATCAGCCCCAGCATTTT.

The V call is TRBV27, the J call TRBJ2-5; tentatively, D is TRBD1 or TRBD2 (5 bases each). The CDR3 totals 13 residues. Trimming pared 6 bases from V and 3 bases from J, leaving 11 bases between. Germline V lookup: CDR1 MNHEY, CDR2 SMNVEV (reference sequence). The DNA of the CDR3 is TGTGCCAGCAGCCAGGGACGAGAAGAGACCCAGTACTTC. It translates to CASSQGREETQYF.

The chain links TRBV28 to TRBJ2-7; D not resolved. The CDR3 contains 13 residues. From germline, CDR1 is MDHEN and CDR2 SYDVKM. Trimming took 7 bases from V and 2 from J, leaving 12 bases between them. This CDR3 is CASTNIQTYEQYF. The CDR3 nucleotides are TGTGCCAGCACCAATATCCAAACCTACGAGCAGTACTTC.

Regarding this clonotype: A read error is likely, as this CDR3 ends without the conserved phenylalanine or tryptophan. It is unclear where the CDR3 begins or ends on the DNA, so no DNA is shown, and the CDR3 is as TCRdb lists it. V usage is TRBV5-1 and J usage is TRBJ2-7; the DNA was not compared with TRBD1, the D call given in the table. Germline V lookup: CDR1 SGHRS, CDR2 YFSETQ. The CDR3 comprises 14 residues, both ends counted. This CDR3 is CASSLAGFGTGTKL.

This chain joins TRBV12-3 or TRBV12-4 and TRBJ1-1; the D gene is possibly TRBD1 (6 bases). Trimming cost V 6 bases and J 4 bases, with 18 bases left between them. The CDR3 is made up of 15 amino acids. The CDR3 bases are TGTGCCAGCAGCAACCGGGACTCAGGGGCCACTGAAGCTTTCTTT. Residues: CASSNRDSGATEAFF.

This sequence joins TRBV20-1 and TRBJ1-2; 9 bases line up with TRBD1. In germline, CDR1 is DFQATT, CDR2 SNEGSKA (reference sequence). J lost 8 bases, V lost 0 bases, and 10 bases had no gene match. The CDR3 is 15 amino acids. The CDR3 DNA follows: TGCAGTGCTAGAGATTGGACAGGGGTTCTGCGGGGCTACACCTTC. This gives the protein CSARDWTGVLRGYTF.

This clonotype was seen a few times. This rearrangement joins TRBV20-1 to TRBJ2-1, with TRBD2 as a possible D gene (5 bases). CDR3 size: 13 residues. The germline gives CDR1 DFQATT, CDR2 SNEGSKA (reference sequence). Trimming shortened V by 3 bases and J by 3 bases, and 9 bases separated the two germline ends. The CDR3 here is CSARDSIYNEQFF. CDR3 coding DNA: TGCAGTGCTAGGGACTCCATCTACAATGAGCAGTTCTTC.

The chain is built from TRBV5-1 and TRBJ1-1, with D perhaps matching TRBD1 (6 bases). CDR1 is SGHRS and CDR2 is YFSETQ in the germline V gene. The CDR3 loop spans 15 amino acids. V dropped 1 base and J dropped 1 base, with 11 bases sitting between them. DNA for the CDR3: TGCGCCAGCAGCTTGTTGAGGGGGAGGAACACTGAAGCTTTCTTT. Translated, it gives CASSLLRGRNTEAFF.

This clonotype was found a few times. The chain joins TRBV28 to TRBJ1-5; the match to TRBD1 covers 8 bases. Germline values: CDR1 MDHEN, CDR2 SYDVKM. This CDR3 region has 15 residues. Germline trimming cut 3 bases from V and 8 bases from J; bases unmatched to any gene: 9. The CDR3 region is CASSFPGQGGEPQHF. The CDR3, as DNA: TGTGCCAGCAGTTTCCCTGGACAGGGTGGCGAGCCCCAGCATTTT.